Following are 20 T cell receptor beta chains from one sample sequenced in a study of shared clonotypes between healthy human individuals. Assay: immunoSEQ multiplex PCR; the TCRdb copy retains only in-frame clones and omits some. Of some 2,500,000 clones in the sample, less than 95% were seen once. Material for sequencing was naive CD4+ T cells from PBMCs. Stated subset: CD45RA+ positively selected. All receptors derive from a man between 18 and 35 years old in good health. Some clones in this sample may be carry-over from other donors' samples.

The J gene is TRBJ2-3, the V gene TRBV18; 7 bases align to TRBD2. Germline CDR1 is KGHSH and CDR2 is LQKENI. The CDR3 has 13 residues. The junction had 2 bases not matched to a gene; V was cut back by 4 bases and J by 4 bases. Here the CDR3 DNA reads TGTGCCAGCTCACTCGCGGGAGCAGATACGCAGTATTTT. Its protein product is CASSLAGADTQYF.

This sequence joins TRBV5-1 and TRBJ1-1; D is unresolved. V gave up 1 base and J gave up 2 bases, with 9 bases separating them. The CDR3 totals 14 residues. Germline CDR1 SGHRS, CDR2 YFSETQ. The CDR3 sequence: CASSLRRVNTEAFF. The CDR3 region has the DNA TGCGCCAGCAGCTTGCGAAGGGTTAACACTGAAGCTTTCTTT.

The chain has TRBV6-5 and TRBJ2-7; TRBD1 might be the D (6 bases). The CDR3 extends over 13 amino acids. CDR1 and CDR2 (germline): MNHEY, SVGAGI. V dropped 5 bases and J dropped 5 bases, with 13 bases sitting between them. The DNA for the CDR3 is TGTGCCAGCAGTACCCAGGGGATCGACGAGCAGTACTTC. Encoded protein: CASSTQGIDEQYF.

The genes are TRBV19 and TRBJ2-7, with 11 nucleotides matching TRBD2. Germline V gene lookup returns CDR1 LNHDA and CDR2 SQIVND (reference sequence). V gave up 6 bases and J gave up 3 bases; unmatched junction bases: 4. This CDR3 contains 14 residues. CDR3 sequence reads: CASSPGTSGYEQYF. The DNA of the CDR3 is TGTGCCAGTAGCCCCGGGACTAGCGGCTACGAGCAGTACTTC. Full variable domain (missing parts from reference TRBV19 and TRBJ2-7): DGGITQSPKYLFRKEGQNVTLSCEQNLNHDAMYWYRQDPGQGLRLIYYSQIVNDFQKGDIAEGYSVSREKKESFPLTVTSAQKNPTAFYLCASSPGTSGYEQYFGPGTRLTVT.

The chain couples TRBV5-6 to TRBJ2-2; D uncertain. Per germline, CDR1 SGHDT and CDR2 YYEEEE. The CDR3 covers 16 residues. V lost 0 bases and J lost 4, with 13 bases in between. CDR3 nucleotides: TGTGCCAGCAGCTTGGGTCATTTGGGCGGCACCGGGGAGCTGTTTTTT. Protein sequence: CASSLGHLGGTGELFF.

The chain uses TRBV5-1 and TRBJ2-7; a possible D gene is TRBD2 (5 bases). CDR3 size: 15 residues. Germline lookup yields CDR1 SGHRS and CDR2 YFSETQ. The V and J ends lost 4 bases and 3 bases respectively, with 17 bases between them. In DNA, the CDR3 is TGCGCCAGCAGCCCGGGAAAGCAGAGCGGCTACGAGCAGTACTTC. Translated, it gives CASSPGKQSGYEQYF.

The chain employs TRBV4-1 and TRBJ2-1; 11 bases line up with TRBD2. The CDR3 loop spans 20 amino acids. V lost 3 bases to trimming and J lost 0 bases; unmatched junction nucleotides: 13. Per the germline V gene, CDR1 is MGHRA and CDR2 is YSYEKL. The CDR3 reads CASSQTLEVSGRASYNEQFF. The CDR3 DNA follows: TGCGCCAGCAGCCAGACCCTAGAGGTTAGCGGGAGGGCCTCCTACAATGAGCAGTTCTTC.

CDR3 sequence: CASSSQTPGTGALNQPQHF. As DNA, the CDR3 is TGTGCCAGCAGTTCCCAGACTCCCGGGACAGGGGCCCTAAATCAGCCCCAGCATTTT. J is TRBJ1-5 and V is TRBV28, with 10 bases matching TRBD1. The CDR3 runs 19 residues. V lost 4 bases, J lost 4 bases, and 16 bases stayed unmatched. Germline values: CDR1 MDHEN, CDR2 SYDVKM.

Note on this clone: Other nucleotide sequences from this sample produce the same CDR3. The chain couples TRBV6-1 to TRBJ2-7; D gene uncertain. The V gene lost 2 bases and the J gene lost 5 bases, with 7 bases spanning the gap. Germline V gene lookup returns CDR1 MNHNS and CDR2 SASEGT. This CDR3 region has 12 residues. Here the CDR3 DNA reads TGTGCCAGCAGTGAAAAGGGCGACGAGCAGTACTTC. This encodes CASSEKGDEQYF.

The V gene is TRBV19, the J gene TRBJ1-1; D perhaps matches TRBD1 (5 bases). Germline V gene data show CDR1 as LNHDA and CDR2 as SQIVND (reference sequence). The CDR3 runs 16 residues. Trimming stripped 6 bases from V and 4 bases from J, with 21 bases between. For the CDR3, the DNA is TGTGCCAGTAGCCCTCAGCGGGGGAGTGGGGGCACTGAAGCTTTCTTT. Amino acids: CASSPQRGSGGTEAFF.

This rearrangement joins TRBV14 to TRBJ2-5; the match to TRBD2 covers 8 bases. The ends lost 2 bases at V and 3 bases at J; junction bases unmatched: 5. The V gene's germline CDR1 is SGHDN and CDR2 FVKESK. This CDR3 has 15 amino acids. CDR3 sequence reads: CASSQRLARKETQYF. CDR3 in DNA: TGTGCCAGCAGCCAACGACTAGCGAGAAAAGAGACCCAGTACTTC.

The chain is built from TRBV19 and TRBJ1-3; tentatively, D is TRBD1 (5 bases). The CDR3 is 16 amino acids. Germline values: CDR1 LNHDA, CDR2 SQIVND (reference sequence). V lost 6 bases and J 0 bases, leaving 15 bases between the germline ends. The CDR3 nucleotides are TGTGCCAGTAGCGGACCGACAGTTAGCTCTGGAAACACCATATATTTT. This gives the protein CASSGPTVSSGNTIYF. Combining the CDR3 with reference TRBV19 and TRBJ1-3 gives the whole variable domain DGGITQSPKYLFRKEGQNVTLSCEQNLNHDAMYWYRQDPGQGLRLIYYSQIVNDFQKGDIAEGYSVSREKKESFPLTVTSAQKNPTAFYLCASSGPTVSSGNTIYFGEGSWLTVV.

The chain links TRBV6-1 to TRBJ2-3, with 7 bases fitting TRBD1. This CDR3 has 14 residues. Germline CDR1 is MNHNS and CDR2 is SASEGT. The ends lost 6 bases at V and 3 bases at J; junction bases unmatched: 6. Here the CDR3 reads CASRDRWATDTQYF. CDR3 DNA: TGTGCCAGCAGGGACAGGTGGGCGACAGATACGCAGTATTTT.

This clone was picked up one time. The CDR3 bases are TGCGCCAGCAGCTTGCGCGGCCCTGGGGGCAATGAGCAGTTCTTC. Encoded protein: CASSLRGPGGNEQFF. This chain joins TRBV5-1 and TRBJ2-1; the D call may be TRBD1 or TRBD2 (5 bases each). V was trimmed by 1 base and J by 6 bases, leaving 14 bases between them. CDR1 is SGHRS, CDR2 YFSETQ, per germline. The length of the CDR3 is 15 residues.

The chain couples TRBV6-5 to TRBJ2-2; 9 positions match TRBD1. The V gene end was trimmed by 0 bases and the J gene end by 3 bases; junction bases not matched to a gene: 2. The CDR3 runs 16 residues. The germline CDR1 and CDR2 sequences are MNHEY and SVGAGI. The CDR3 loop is CASSYSWTGDTGELFF. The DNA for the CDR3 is TGTGCCAGCAGTTACTCTTGGACAGGGGACACCGGGGAGCTGTTTTTT.

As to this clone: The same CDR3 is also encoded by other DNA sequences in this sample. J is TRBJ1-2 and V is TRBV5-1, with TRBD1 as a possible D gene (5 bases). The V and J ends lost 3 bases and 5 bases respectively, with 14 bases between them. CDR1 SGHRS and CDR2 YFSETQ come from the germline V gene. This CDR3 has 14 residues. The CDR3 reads CASSSSGSGYGYTF. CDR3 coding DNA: TGCGCCAGCAGCTCCTCAGGGTCGGGTTATGGCTACACCTTC.

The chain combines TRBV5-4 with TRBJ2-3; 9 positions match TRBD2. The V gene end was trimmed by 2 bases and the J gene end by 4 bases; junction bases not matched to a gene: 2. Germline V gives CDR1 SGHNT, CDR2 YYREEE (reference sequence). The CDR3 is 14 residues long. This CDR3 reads CASSFGTSPDTQYF. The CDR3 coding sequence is TGTGCCAGCAGCTTTGGGACTAGCCCAGATACGCAGTATTTT.

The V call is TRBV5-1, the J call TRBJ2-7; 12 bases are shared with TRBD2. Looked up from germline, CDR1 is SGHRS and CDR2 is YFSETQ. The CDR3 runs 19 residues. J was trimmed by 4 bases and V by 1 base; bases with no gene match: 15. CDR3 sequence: CASSLSQAASGRALYEQYF. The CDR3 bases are TGCGCCAGCAGCTTGTCCCAGGCCGCTAGCGGGAGGGCCCTGTACGAGCAGTACTTC.

Written as DNA, the CDR3 is TGTGCCAGCAGCGCGGTGACAACTAATGAAAAACTGTTTTTT. As protein: CASSAVTTNEKLFF. This chain uses TRBV4-2 with TRBJ1-4; unclear D gene. Germline lookup yields CDR1 LGHNA and CDR2 YNFKEQ. The CDR3 has 14 amino acids. V lost 5 bases, J lost 0 bases, and 7 bases lay in between.

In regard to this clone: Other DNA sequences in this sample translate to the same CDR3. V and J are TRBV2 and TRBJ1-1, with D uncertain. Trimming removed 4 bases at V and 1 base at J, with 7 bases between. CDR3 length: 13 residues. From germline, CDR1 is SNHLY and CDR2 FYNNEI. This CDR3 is CASSGVGNTEAFF. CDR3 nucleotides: TGTGCCAGCAGTGGAGTCGGGAACACTGAAGCTTTCTTT.